This T cell receptor beta chain was sequenced in a study of glioma-infiltrating T cells after dendritic cell vaccination (dated by TCRdb to between 2015 and 2016). General notes on the study: A cohort of roughly 15 glioblastoma patients from Phase I and II dendritic cell vaccination trials was included, of whom 9 were newly diagnosed and 6 had recurrent disease. In glioblastoma patients vaccinated with dendritic cells, deep sequencing of TCR beta CDR3 regions served to measure tumor-infiltrating lymphocyte content and to compare repertoires between tumor and blood. To make the vaccine, monocyte-derived dendritic cells were cultured for under eight days with IL-4 and GM-CSF and then pulsed overnight with autologous tumor lysate. Three intradermal dendritic cell vaccine injections were administered to patients at biweekly intervals in the arm below the axilla. TCR sequencing metrics, including TIL content and tumor-blood repertoire overlap, were correlated with survival after dendritic cell vaccination. Between the early 2000s and the early 2010s, the patients were given dendritic cell vaccination pulsed with autologous tumor lysate.

The meaning of the sample's time point label: after dendritic cell vaccination, including at tumor progression/relapse. To be selected, patients needed enough residual fresh-frozen tumor tissue and more than two years of available survival data. Molecular status otherwise varied across the glioblastoma patients, but none of them carried an isocitrate dehydrogenase mutation. PBMC were collected before vaccination, two weeks after the third vaccination, and at tumor progression if progression occurred. The Qiagen DNeasy Blood extraction Kit was used to extract genomic DNA. With respect to this clone: This clone's antigen is unknown. Base qualities are not at hand, and no much larger clone is one base apart.

Using the immunoSEQ assay, TCRB CDR3 regions were amplified from approximately 2 micrograms of genomic DNA, or from all available DNA when less than that was on hand. For multiplex PCR, 60 forward primers for TCR V beta segments and 13 reverse primers for J beta segments were used. To estimate reads per starting template, synthetic control templates were spiked into each sample at limiting dilution. Reads of 87 bp were generated by sequencing on the Illumina HiSeq System. The authors' analysis ran thus. PCR and sequencing errors were removed by a nearest neighbor algorithm that merged closely related sequences. TCR overlap was measured as the percentage of unique tumor TCR beta sequences that were also present in the peripheral blood of the same patient. Held by TCRdb, this immuneACCESS table contains in-frame sequences only and omits some clones. Under half of the omission traces to an unresolved V gene where checked; the cause of the rest is unknown. V and J calls and clone size are those listed in that table; D and trimming were worked out from the DNA. The sample contains some 90,000 clones, roughly four fifths of them found a single time. Less than 2.5% of the sample is in the top ten clones.

What the research found in general, with its limitations: Higher estimated pretreatment TIL content predicted longer time to progression and overall survival after dendritic cell vaccination. TCR clonality showed no direct relationship with survival, which suggests that a diverse polyclonal response may matter. The TCR overlap response model with three groups was called speculative and said to need prospective validation. The cohort was small and heterogeneous, and full blood and tumor sets were available for few patients, with initial-recurrent tumor pairs available for even fewer patients.

Counted from cysteine to phenylalanine, this CDR3 has 14 amino acids. CDR3 DNA is the only sequence kept; it has 42 bases, read in frame from the first base. Relative to germline, V is missing 3 bases and J is missing 3 bases, with 3 bases of the junction outside any gene match. In the germline V gene, CDR1 corresponds to SGHRS and CDR2 to YFSETQ. The specimen was blood, collected after dendritic cell vaccination. The source of this sequence is a human donor with glioblastoma. The chain is encoded by TRBV5-1 joined to TRBJ1-3; 7 central nucleotides agree with TRBD1. The sequence in DNA is TGCGCCAGCAGCTCGACAGGGTTTGGAAACACCATATATTTT. Translated, this is CASSSTGFGNTIYF.